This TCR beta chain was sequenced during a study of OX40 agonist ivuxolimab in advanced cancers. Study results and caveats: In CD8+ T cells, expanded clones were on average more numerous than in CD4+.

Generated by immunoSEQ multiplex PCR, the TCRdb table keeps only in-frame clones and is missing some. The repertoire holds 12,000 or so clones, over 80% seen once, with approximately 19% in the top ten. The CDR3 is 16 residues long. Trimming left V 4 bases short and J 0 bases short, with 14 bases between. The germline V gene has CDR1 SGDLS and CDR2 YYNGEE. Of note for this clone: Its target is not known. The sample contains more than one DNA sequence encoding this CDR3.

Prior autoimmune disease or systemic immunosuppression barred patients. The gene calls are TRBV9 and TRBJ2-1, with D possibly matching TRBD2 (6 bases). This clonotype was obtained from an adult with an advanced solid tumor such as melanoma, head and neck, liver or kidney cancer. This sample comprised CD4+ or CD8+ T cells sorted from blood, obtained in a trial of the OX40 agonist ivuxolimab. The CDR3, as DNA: TGTGCCAGCAGCCTCCTGTTCGGGAGCTCCTACAATGAGCAGTTCTTC. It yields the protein CASSLLFGSSYNEQFF.